This T cell receptor (beta chain) was sequenced for a study of control samples from healthy donors and cancer patients. Germline loops: CDR1 SGHKS, CDR2 YYEKEE (reference sequence). V was cut by 1 base and J by 3 bases, with 11 bases left in between. CDR3 length: 15 residues. Clones were sequenced by immunoSEQ multiplex PCR, and TCRdb holds only the in-frame ones, with some missing. The sample has about 140,000 clones, 90% to 95% seen once. This chain joins TRBV5-5 and TRBJ2-1, with D perhaps TRBD2 (5 bases). The receptor's source is a middle-aged man in good health. The sequencing sample was made of blood. The CDR3 is CASSLPTGFYNEQFF. DNA of the CDR3: TGTGCCAGCAGCTTGCCTACGGGGTTCTACAATGAGCAGTTCTTC.